This TCR beta chain was sequenced for a study of blood T cell repertoires in COVID-19. Study overall: Both acute and convalescent COVID-19 samples were obtained from the United States, Italy and Spain. Nucleic acid was either cDNA or gDNA, and it came from T cells, B-cell-depleted T cells, or PBMCs.

The CDR3 runs 13 residues. Germline-derived CDR1 and CDR2 are MNHEY and SVGAGI. The ends were cut back, 10 bases at V and 5 bases at J, with 18 bases in the middle. Recruited during active infection, patients (from Seattle) were subsequently followed longitudinally. Measured with immunoSEQ multiplex PCR; TCRdb has only the in-frame clones, and not every one. Found here are some 130,000 clones, roughly 90% of them singletons; the top ten hold roughly 5%. This TCR was recovered from a man in his 60s with COVID-19, enrolled during active disease. The specimen sequenced was peripheral blood. The chain uses TRBV6-5 and TRBJ2-7; no clear D gene. DNA for the CDR3: TGTGCCACCCCCCCTTCTGGCGGAGACGAGCAGTACTTC. Protein product: CATPPSGGDEQYF.